What follows describes a single T cell receptor (beta chain). Its matching antigen is unknown. The data derive from a study of memory B cells and T cells in multiple sclerosis. Germline lookup yields CDR1 SGDLS and CDR2 YYNGEE. The CDR3 extends over 17 amino acids. The V gene end was trimmed by 4 bases and the J gene end by 4 bases; junction bases not matched to a gene: 15. Whole-study findings and limits: Clone-set sizes differed between compartments, so shared clonotype counts needed normalization.

This table comes from immunoSEQ multiplex PCR, and its TCRdb copy is limited to in-frame clones, with some not included. The data hold roughly 30,000 clones, with around 86% observed a single time. CFSE-dim autoproliferating and CFSE-high non-proliferating T cells from unstimulated culture were sequenced separately. Cultures began with roughly 5.4x10^7 CFSE-labeled PBMCs, unstimulated for around 7 days, with replicate wells pooled. CFSE at 0.5 uM labeled the PBMCs, which were then cultured unstimulated. This clonotype was sampled from a human donor with multiple sclerosis. Material: PBMCs from blood kept in culture. The rearrangement uses TRBV9 and TRBJ2-7; 9 nucleotides agree with TRBD1. CDR3 nucleotide sequence: TGTGCCAGCAGCCCACACAGCCCGGGACAGGGAGGATACGAGCAGTACTTC. Translating gives CASSPHSPGQGGYEQYF.